These T cell receptor beta chains were read from a single sample in a study of Graves' ophthalmopathy and Graves' hyperthyroidism. TCRdb independently ran MiXCR on the multiplex PCR reads; one entry per CDR3 protein. Altogether about 420,000 distinct CDR3 sequences are present, about 21% being singletons, with the ten largest covering 2.5% to 3.5%. Sequencing input: peripheral blood. These receptors were taken from a woman between 18 and 29 years old with stable Graves' hyperthyroidism. CDR3s include the opening cysteine and the closing phenylalanine or tryptophan. A D gene is named only where the DNA matches it firmly. The listing skips clone size in some rows; elsewhere it reads once, few, many or a size class.

>many|.|TRBV10-2|TRBJ1-6
CASSTTENSPLHF
TGCGCCAGCAGTACGACAGAGAATTCACCCCTCCACTTT
>many|.|TRBV28|TRBJ1-1
CASSLTPGDTEAFF
TGTGCCAGCAGTTTGACCCCCGGGGACACTGAAGCTTTCTTT
>.|.|TRBV12-3/TRBV12-4|TRBJ2-2
CATGGVQGAGTGELFF
TGTGCCACCGGGGGGGTACAGGGGGCAGGCACCGGGGAGCTGTTTTTT
>many|TRBD2|TRBV3-1|TRBJ2-7
CASSQFPGLAGNHYEQYF
TGTGCCAGCAGCCAATTCCCCGGACTAGCGGGGAACCACTACGAGCAGTACTTC
>many|.|TRBV4-3|TRBJ1-3
CASSQDVVLGNTIYF
TGCGCCAGCAGCCAAGATGTCGTACTGGGAAACACCATATATTTT
>.|.|TRBV20-1|TRBJ2-7
CSARDRWRPKTSYEQYF
TGCAGTGCTAGAGATAGGTGGCGGCCGAAAACCTCCTACGAGCAGTACTTC
>many|TRBD1|TRBV12-3/TRBV12-4|TRBJ1-1
CASSLDRGNGNTEAFF
TGTGCCAGCAGTTTAGACAGGGGGAATGGGAACACTGAAGCTTTCTTT
>.|.|TRBV6-2/TRBV6-3|TRBJ1-1
CASSFGSATEAFF
TGTGCCAGCAGTTTCGGGAGCGCCACTGAAGCTTTCTTT
>many|TRBD2|TRBV2|TRBJ2-5
CASSEVSGRSGGETQYF
TGTGCCAGCAGTGAAGTTAGCGGGAGATCAGGGGGAGAGACCCAGTACTTC
>many|.|TRBV28|TRBJ1-2
CASSFEGANYGYTF
TGTGCCAGCAGTTTTGAAGGGGCTAACTATGGCTACACCTTC
>.|.|TRBV4-1|TRBJ2-5
CASSQGLTTQYF
TGCGCCAGCAGCCAAGGGCTTACGACCCAGTACTTC
>.|.|TRBV6-1|TRBJ1-2
CASRTSNPNYGYTF
TGTGCCAGCAGAACCTCGAACCCAAACTATGGCTACACCTTC
>many|TRBD1|TRBV11-1|TRBJ1-1
CASSFTGTGIKANTEAFF
TGTGCCAGCAGCTTCACCGGGACAGGGATAAAGGCGAACACTGAAGCTTTCTTT
>few|TRBD1|TRBV28|TRBJ1-2
CASRTDRGAKNGYTF
TGTGCCAGCAGGACGGACAGGGGGGCGAAAAATGGCTACACCTTC
>many|TRBD1|TRBV6-5|TRBJ1-2
CASSSSGTGNGYTF
TGTGCCAGCAGCTCCTCCGGGACAGGGAATGGCTACACCTTC
>many|TRBD1|TRBV10-3|TRBJ1-2
CAISGTGAGSNYGYTF
TGTGCCATCAGTGGGACAGGGGCAGGCTCTAACTATGGCTACACCTTC
>few|.|TRBV9|TRBJ2-1
CASSVEGTSVNEQFF
TGTGCCAGCAGCGTAGAAGGGACTTCTGTTAATGAGCAGTTCTTC
>many|TRBD2|TRBV30|TRBJ2-2
CAWASGRDTGELFF
TGTGCCTGGGCAAGCGGGAGGGACACCGGGGAGCTGTTTTTT
>many|TRBD2|TRBV20-1|TRBJ2-7
CSALRREWTYEQYF
TGCAGTGCCCTTAGGCGGGAGTGGACCTACGAGCAGTACTTC
>few|.|TRBV6-2/TRBV6-3|TRBJ1-1
CASIPAGERGLAEAFF
TGTGCCAGCATTCCCGCAGGGGAGAGGGGGTTGGCTGAAGCTTTCTTT
>.|.|TRBV2|TRBJ1-2
CASSEGALLRDGYTF
TGTGCCAGCAGTGAGGGGGCATTACTGCGAGATGGCTACACCTTC
>few|.|TRBV5-1|TRBJ1-1
CASSSRVTGSQGPTEAFF
TGCGCCAGCAGCTCGCGTGTTACCGGGTCCCAAGGGCCCACTGAAGCTTTCTTT
>many|.|TRBV4-3|TRBJ2-4
CASSQDLIRDHIQYF
TGCGCCAGCAGCCAAGATCTCATCAGGGATCACATTCAGTACTTC
>many|.|TRBV11-2|TRBJ2-3
CASSSTITQYF
TGTGCCAGCAGCTCTACCATAACGCAGTATTTT
>few|.|TRBV6-2/TRBV6-3|TRBJ1-5
CASSYSGQSSQPQHF
TGTGCCAGCAGTTACTCCGGACAGAGCAGTCAGCCCCAGCATTTT
>.|TRBD2|TRBV4-2|TRBJ2-7
CASSQEMGLAGETSYEQYF
TGTGCCAGCAGCCAAGAGATGGGACTAGCGGGAGAAACCTCCTACGAGCAGTACTTC
>many|TRBD1|TRBV25-1|TRBJ1-1
CASSDIDREANTEAFF
TGTGCCAGCAGTGACATCGACAGGGAAGCGAACACTGAAGCTTTCTTT
>many|TRBD2|TRBV28|TRBJ2-7
CASSPLTSGRAYEQYF
TGTGCCAGCAGTCCCTTGACTAGCGGGAGGGCCTACGAGCAGTACTTC
>.|TRBD1|TRBV6-1|TRBJ2-7
CASGSTTSGQGAYEQYF
TGTGCCAGCGGCAGTACCACTTCAGGGCAGGGGGCCTACGAGCAGTACTTC
>many|.|TRBV5-1|TRBJ1-6
CASSLEGRLGSPLHF
TGCGCCAGCAGCTTGGAGGGACGGCTAGGGTCACCCCTCCACTTT